This TCR beta chain was sequenced for a study of technical replicates of blood from several donors. Generated by immunoSEQ multiplex PCR, the TCRdb table keeps only in-frame clones and is missing some. This sample has about 70,000 clones, with over 85% found just once. The germline V gene encodes CDR1 LNHDA and CDR2 SQIVND (reference sequence). The germline V and J ends were trimmed by 6 bases and 0 bases, with 8 bases remaining between them. CDR3 size: 13 residues. Material for sequencing was T cells isolated from PBMCs. The V and J genes are TRBV19 and TRBJ1-1; weak D call: TRBD1 (6 bases). The source of this sequence is a human donor in good health. The CDR3 loop reads CASSRGMNTEAFF. CDR3 coding DNA: TGTGCCAGTAGCAGGGGAATGAACACTGAAGCTTTCTTT. The full variable domain, completed using reference TRBV19 and TRBJ1-1, is DGGITQSPKYLFRKEGQNVTLSCEQNLNHDAMYWYRQDPGQGLRLIYYSQIVNDFQKGDIAEGYSVSREKKESFPLTVTSAQKNPTAFYLCASSRGMNTEAFFGQGTRLTVV.